These 25 T cell receptor beta chains share one sample of origin, sequenced in a study of cytomegalovirus exposure and HLA in healthy donors (dated 2017 in TCRdb). The library was prepared using the immunoSEQ multiplex PCR assay. For the multiplex PCR, a mixture combining 60 forward primers for TCR Vbeta segments and 13 reverse primers for TCR Jbeta segments was used. The table was pulled from immuneACCESS by TCRdb, which kept in-frame rearrangements only. Such tables lose some clones; where checked, under half of the loss comes from unresolved V genes, and the rest has no known cause. In all, the sample holds some 130,000 clones, and around 85% of those were seen once. The ten largest clones represent 6% to 8% of the sample. Sequencing was carried out using PBMCs. The receptors were sampled from a woman in her 30s in good health and CMV-seropositive.

V gene TRBV7-9 combines with J gene TRBJ2-3, with a possible D match to TRBD1 (6 bases). CDR3 length: 16 residues. Between the trimmed V and J ends, which lost 5 bases and 0 bases, there was a span of 15 bases. Germline lookup yields CDR1 SEHNR and CDR2 FQNEAQ (reference sequence). The DNA of the CDR3 is TGTGCCAGCAGCCCAGGACAGAGTCCTAGCACAGATACGCAGTATTTT. Translation: CASSPGQSPSTDTQYF.

The V and J genes are TRBV15 and TRBJ2-2; D may be TRBD1 (6 bases). Trimming cost V 8 bases and J 7 bases, with 17 bases left between them. The germline V gene has CDR1 LNHNV and CDR2 YYDKDF (reference sequence). The CDR3 length is 14 residues. CDR3: CATEYYREIGELFF. In DNA form, the CDR3 reads TGTGCCACCGAGTACTACAGGGAAATCGGGGAGCTGTTTTTT.

The chain links TRBV9 to TRBJ2-5; no clear D. V lost 0 bases to trimming and J lost 0 bases, with 3 bases between them. The CDR3 loop spans 13 amino acids. The germline gives CDR1 SGDLS, CDR2 YYNGEE. CDR3 sequence (DNA): TGTGCCAGCAGCGTAGCCAACCAAGAGACCCAGTACTTC. It encodes CASSVANQETQYF.

The genes are TRBV27 and TRBJ1-1; tentative D call: TRBD1 (6 bases). V was cut by 2 bases and J by 2 bases, with 12 bases left in between. This CDR3 contains 15 residues. Germline assignment: CDR1 MNHEY and CDR2 SMNVEV (reference sequence). In nucleotides, the CDR3 is TGTGCCAGCAGTTTAATGGGAGGGGGTAACACTGAAGCTTTCTTT. Its translation is CASSLMGGGNTEAFF.

V usage is TRBV7-9 and J usage is TRBJ2-1; 8 bases line up with TRBD1. The CDR3 is 14 residues long. From germline, CDR1 is SEHNR and CDR2 FQNEAQ (reference sequence). Unmatched junction bases numbered 7, after V lost 3 bases and J lost 9 bases. CDR3 sequence (DNA): TGTGCCAGCAGCTTGGGGGCCCAGGGGGCTGAGCAGTTCTTC. Its translation is CASSLGAQGAEQFF.

CDR3 in DNA: TGTGCCATCACCCGAACAGAGATCCGAAGCACAGATACGCAGTATTTT. This gives the protein CAITRTEIRSTDTQYF. V and J are TRBV10-3 and TRBJ2-3; no clear D gene. Trimming took off 7 bases at V and 0 bases at J, with 17 bases between the two ends. The CDR3 length is 16 residues. Germline V CDR1 and CDR2: ENHRY, SYGVKD.

V usage is TRBV30 and J usage is TRBJ1-5, with D possibly matching TRBD1 (5 bases). V lost 1 base and J 5 bases, leaving 6 bases between the germline ends. CDR1 is GTSNPN, CDR2 SVGIG, per germline (reference sequence). This CDR3 spans 12 amino acids. Here the CDR3 reads CAWSEGDQPQHF. The CDR3 DNA follows: TGTGCCTGGAGTGAAGGGGATCAGCCCCAGCATTTT.

The V call is TRBV5-4, the J call TRBJ2-3; D remains ambiguous. V was pared by 4 bases and J by 4 bases, with 7 bases between. CDR3 length: 12 amino acids. The V gene's germline CDR1 is SGHNT and CDR2 YYREEE (reference sequence). The CDR3 DNA is TGTGCCAGCAGCCTCCCCTCAGATACGCAGTATTTT. Translation: CASSLPSDTQYF.

The V call is TRBV4-1, the J call TRBJ1-3; 7 bases line up with TRBD1. Per the germline V gene, CDR1 is MGHRA and CDR2 is YSYEKL. V gave up 0 bases and J gave up 3 bases; unmatched junction bases: 11. The CDR3 extends over 18 amino acids. The CDR3 is CASSQDRETGFVGNTIYF. In DNA, the CDR3 is TGCGCCAGCAGCCAAGATAGGGAGACAGGGTTCGTTGGAAACACCATATATTTT.

The chain is built from TRBV11-3 and TRBJ1-3; possibly TRBD1 for D (5 bases). V lost 5 bases and J lost 0, with 5 bases in between. Looked up from germline, CDR1 is SGHNT and CDR2 is YENEEA. The CDR3 runs to 13 residues. CDR3 nucleotide sequence: TGTGCCAGCAGCCAGGGCTCTGGAAACACCATATATTTT. Translated: CASSQGSGNTIYF.

This clone was observed a single time. The rearrangement joins TRBV19 to TRBJ1-2; 9 bases align to TRBD1. Germline lookup yields CDR1 LNHDA and CDR2 SQIVND (reference sequence). This CDR3 is 13 amino acids long. Unmatched junction bases numbered 7, after V lost 6 bases and J lost 8 bases. For the CDR3, the DNA is TGTGCCAGTAGGTGGCGGGACAGGGAAGGCTACACCTTC. It codes for CASRWRDREGYTF.

The V call is TRBV21-1, the J call TRBJ2-1; the DNA was not compared with TRBD1, the D call given in the table. TRBV21-1 is listed as a pseudogene. CDR3 length: 14 residues. CDR3 sequence reads: CASSKGDREDEQFF. As DNA, the CDR3 is TGTGCCAGCAGCAAAGGCGACAGGGAGGATGAGCAGTTCTTC.

This chain links TRBV2 with TRBJ2-5, with TRBD2 identical over 11 bases. V dropped 6 bases and J dropped 7; count of bases not matched to a gene: 10. CDR3 length: 15 residues. CDR1 is SNHLY and CDR2 is FYNNEI in the germline V gene. The CDR3 spells CASRSSGGPDGTQYF. The CDR3 DNA sequence: TGTGCCAGCAGGTCTAGCGGGGGGCCCGATGGGACCCAGTACTTC.

V is TRBV19 and J is TRBJ2-7; TRBD1 matches 9 bases. V trimming: 3 bases; J trimming: 3 bases; junction bases outside the gene matches: 3. CDR1 and CDR2 (germline): LNHDA, SQIVND (reference sequence). The CDR3 length is 14 residues. The CDR3 DNA sequence: TGTGCCAGTAGTATCAGACAGGGGGACTACGAGCAGTACTTC. Translated, it gives CASSIRQGDYEQYF.

This clone was seen a handful of times. V and J are TRBV30 and TRBJ1-1, with D perhaps matching TRBD1 (5 bases). The CDR3 is 13 amino acids. V was clipped by 5 bases and J by 0 bases, with 10 bases between them. Germline-derived CDR1 and CDR2 are GTSNPN and SVGIG (reference sequence). The CDR3 spells CAWERGLNTEAFF. In nucleotides, the CDR3 is TGTGCCTGGGAAAGGGGATTGAACACTGAAGCTTTCTTT.

CDR3 nucleotides: TGTGCCAGCAGTTACTTGCCGGGGAGCTCTGGAAACACCATATATTTT. Translated, it gives CASSYLPGSSGNTIYF. This chain links TRBV6-5 with TRBJ1-3, with unresolved D. Per germline, CDR1 MNHEY and CDR2 SVGAGI. V lost 1 base to trimming and J lost 0 bases, with 10 bases between them. CDR3 length equals 16 residues.

The rearrangement joins TRBV4-1 to TRBJ2-2, with 8 bases lining up with TRBD2. The CDR3 totals 16 residues. Trimming removed 0 bases from V and 4 bases from J; junction bases left unmatched: 4. Germline CDR1 is MGHRA and CDR2 is YSYEKL. The CDR3 region is CASSQDRGGSTGELFF. The CDR3 DNA is TGCGCCAGCAGCCAAGATCGCGGGGGGAGCACCGGGGAGCTGTTTTTT.

The chain joins TRBV7-9 to TRBJ2-1, with unresolved D. Germline lookup yields CDR1 SEHNR and CDR2 FQNEAQ (reference sequence). The V end lost 4 bases, the J end lost 7 bases, and 14 bases lay between the germline ends. The CDR3 sequence is 14 residues long. The CDR3 bases are TGTGCCAGCAGCTCGGCCCCCCGAGCGAATGAGCAGTTCTTC. Its protein is CASSSAPRANEQFF.

As to this clone: The sample carries other DNA sequences with the same CDR3. V and J are TRBV7-3 and TRBJ1-6; D call uncertain. This CDR3 is 14 amino acids long. Deletions cut 5 bases from V and 9 bases from J, with 14 bases between. Germline CDR1 reads SGHTA; CDR2 reads FQGTGA. Here the CDR3 reads CASSPGPSGSPLHF. The CDR3 coding sequence is TGTGCCAGCAGCCCTGGTCCCTCGGGTTCACCCCTCCACTTT. The whole variable domain, filled in from reference TRBV7-3 and TRBJ1-6, reads GAGVSQTPSNKVTEKGKYVELRCDPISGHTALYWYRQSLGQGPEFLIYFQGTGAADDSGLPNDRFFAVRPEGSVSTLKIQRTERGDSAVYLCASSPGPSGSPLHFGNGTRLTVT.

CDR3: CASSSRLAQYF. As DNA, the CDR3 is TGTGCCAGCAGCTCCAGGCTGGCCCAGTACTTC. The chain joins TRBV7-2 to TRBJ2-5; D is unclear. Trimming removed 4 bases from V and 9 bases from J, with 9 bases in between. CDR1 SGHTA and CDR2 FQGNSA come from the germline V gene. The CDR3 contains 11 residues.

The genes are TRBV19 and TRBJ2-3, with 11 positions matching TRBD2. The CDR3 loop spans 20 amino acids. Trimming took 3 bases from V and 2 from J; bases not matched to a gene: 16. Germline-derived CDR1 and CDR2 are LNHDA and SQIVND (reference sequence). Here the CDR3 DNA reads TGTGCCAGTAGTATCTCCGGGACTAGCGGCCCATCTGGAAACACAGATACGCAGTATTTT. Its protein product is CASSISGTSGPSGNTDTQYF. The whole variable domain, filled in from reference TRBV19 and TRBJ2-3, reads DGGITQSPKYLFRKEGQNVTLSCEQNLNHDAMYWYRQDPGQGLRLIYYSQIVNDFQKGDIAEGYSVSREKKESFPLTVTSAQKNPTAFYLCASSISGTSGPSGNTDTQYFGPGTRLTVL.

The rearrangement links TRBV5-1 to TRBJ1-1; D is perhaps TRBD1 (6 bases). CDR3 length: 13 amino acids. Trimming took 2 bases from V and 6 from J, leaving 11 bases between them. The V gene's germline CDR1 is SGHRS and CDR2 YFSETQ. The CDR3 sequence: CASSFRGGAEAFF. Here the CDR3 DNA reads TGCGCCAGCAGCTTTAGAGGGGGTGCTGAAGCTTTCTTT.

The chain combines TRBV5-1 with TRBJ2-3; D remains unclear. Trimming removed 2 bases at V and 3 bases at J, with 16 bases between. The germline gives CDR1 SGHRS, CDR2 YFSETQ. This CDR3 is 16 amino acids long. CDR3 nucleotide sequence: TGCGCCAGCAGCTTAGGTTACGGTGAGGCGACAGATACGCAGTATTTT. This encodes CASSLGYGEATDTQYF.

CDR3 nucleotides: TGCGCCAGCAGGACTAGCGGGAGGGATACGCAGTATTTT. Encoded protein: CASRTSGRDTQYF. This chain uses TRBV5-1 with TRBJ2-3, with 13 bases aligning to TRBD2. The CDR3 loop spans 13 amino acids. Germline lookup yields CDR1 SGHRS and CDR2 YFSETQ. The ends lost 5 bases at V and 6 bases at J; junction bases unmatched: 0.

The chain is built from TRBV19 and TRBJ2-1; 7 bases are a match to TRBD2. V dropped 7 bases and J dropped 6; count of bases not matched to a gene: 9. The CDR3 loop spans 14 amino acids. Germline V gene lookup returns CDR1 LNHDA and CDR2 SQIVND (reference sequence). The CDR3 DNA follows: TGTGCCAGTAAAGGGCTAGCGGCCTTCAATGAGCAGTTCTTC. Encoded protein: CASKGLAAFNEQFF.